The 18 T cell receptor beta chains below come from one sample, sequenced in a study of vaccination effects on CD4 cells after COVID-19. No antigens are known for them. Antigen-specific CD4+ T cells were expanded (with viral peptide pools) by the ViraFEST assay ahead of sequencing. Isolation of CD4+ T cells took place after approximately 10 days of culture. Two-dose vaccination with either BNT162b2 or mRNA-1273 was given to the participants. Data came from immunoSEQ multiplex PCR; TCRdb stores just in-frame clones and leaves some out. Of around 32,000 clones listed, less than 80% were seen once; the top ten hold about 8.1%. This sample comprised CD4+ T cells from PBMCs cultured with SARS-CoV-2 spike peptides, obtained after COVID-19 vaccination. These receptors were taken from a human donor who received a COVID-19 vaccine.

This chain links TRBV7-2 with TRBJ2-7; D ambiguous. V dropped 2 bases and J dropped 0 bases, with 14 bases sitting between them. The CDR3 loop spans 16 amino acids. The germline gives CDR1 SGHTA, CDR2 FQGNSA. The CDR3 DNA is TGTGCCAGCAGCTTATTTTGGGAAGAAGGCTCCTACGAGCAGTACTTC. This translates into CASSLFWEEGSYEQYF.

This chain uses TRBV5-4 with TRBJ2-2; tentatively, D is TRBD2 (6 bases). Germline lookup yields CDR1 SGHNT and CDR2 YYREEE (reference sequence). The CDR3 is 15 amino acids. The V and J ends lost 1 base and 4 bases respectively, with 11 bases between them. This CDR3 reads CASSLTGGSTGELFF. The CDR3 DNA reads as TGTGCCAGCAGCTTGACTGGGGGGAGCACCGGGGAGCTGTTTTTT.

The gene calls are TRBV4-1 and TRBJ2-5, with 11 nucleotides matching TRBD2. The CDR3 contains 21 residues. Trimming took 6 bases from V and 2 from J; bases not matched to a gene: 23. Germline-derived CDR1 and CDR2 are MGHRA and YSYEKL. CDR3 in amino acids: CASSTISRPSLAGGPQETQYF. The CDR3 bases are TGCGCCAGCAGTACCATATCCCGGCCCAGTCTAGCGGGGGGACCACAAGAGACCCAGTACTTC.

The J gene is TRBJ2-3, the V gene TRBV11-2; D possibly corresponds to TRBD1 (5 bases). The CDR3 runs to 16 residues. Germline values: CDR1 SGHAT, CDR2 FQNNGV. The V end was cut by 2 bases, the J end by 0 bases, with 12 bases between. CDR3 sequence (DNA): TGTGCCAGCAGCTTAATTCCAGGGCGTAGCACAGATACGCAGTATTTT. The encoded protein is CASSLIPGRSTDTQYF. The full variable domain, its missing parts supplied by reference TRBV11-2 and TRBJ2-3, is EAGVAQSPRYKIIEKRQSVAFWCNPISGHATLYWYQQILGQGPKLLIQFQNNGVVDDSQLPKDRFSAERLKGVDSTLKIQPAKLEDSAVYLCASSLIPGRSTDTQYFGPGTRLTVL.

This sequence joins TRBV5-4 and TRBJ1-2; 7 nucleotides match TRBD1. Germline CDR1 reads SGHNT; CDR2 reads YYREEE (reference sequence). Trimming cost V 4 bases and J 2 bases; bases outside gene matches: 8. The CDR3 contains 15 residues. The CDR3 DNA sequence: TGTGCCAGCAGCCAGGGGGTCGACAGAAACTATGGCTACACCTTC. Translated, it gives CASSQGVDRNYGYTF.

A single count supports this clone. This chain uses TRBV5-4 with TRBJ2-2, with 10 bases identical to TRBD2. J was trimmed by 6 bases and V by 4 bases; bases with no gene match: 6. Germline CDR1 reads SGHNT; CDR2 reads YYREEE (reference sequence). This CDR3 contains 15 residues. This CDR3 reads CASSKSGRAAGELFF. As DNA, the CDR3 is TGTGCCAGCAGCAAGAGCGGGAGGGCGGCCGGGGAGCTGTTTTTT.

The chain uses TRBV6-1 and TRBJ2-1, with no clear D. CDR3 length: 14 residues. Per germline, CDR1 MNHNS and CDR2 SASEGT. Trimming removed 0 bases at V and 6 bases at J, with 9 bases between. CDR3 region: CASSEAQRPNEQFF. The CDR3 DNA reads TGTGCCAGCAGTGAAGCTCAACGCCCCAATGAGCAGTTCTTC.

The genes are TRBV21-1 and TRBJ1-3; TRBD1 is the table's D call, not checked against the DNA. TRBV21-1 is noted as a pseudogene. CDR3 length: 17 residues. The CDR3: CASSKRTGESSGNTIYF. The CDR3 DNA reads TGTGCCAGCAGCAAGCGGACAGGGGAAAGCTCTGGAAACACCATATATTTT.

This clone appeared a few times. The CDR3 DNA reads TGTGCCAGCTCGCGGGACGGCCGGCAGCCCCAGCATTTT. It codes for CASSRDGRQPQHF. This rearrangement joins TRBV18 to TRBJ1-5; TRBD1 is a possible D gene (5 bases). Looked up from germline, CDR1 is KGHSH and CDR2 is LQKENI. Trimming shortened V by 6 bases and J by 7 bases, and 13 bases separated the two germline ends. The CDR3 sequence is 13 residues long.

The V call is TRBV10-1, the J call TRBJ2-2; D is ambiguous. The CDR3 length is 14 residues. The germline CDR1 and CDR2 sequences are WNHNN and SYGVQD (reference sequence). V was cut by 2 bases and J by 1 base, with 5 bases left in between. This CDR3 reads CASSEVLNTGELFF. In DNA form, the CDR3 reads TGCGCCAGCAGTGAGGTTTTGAACACCGGGGAGCTGTTTTTT.

The rearrangement links TRBV11-2 to TRBJ1-2; TRBD1 matches 7 bases. The CDR3 runs 15 residues. Looked up from germline, CDR1 is SGHAT and CDR2 is FQNNGV. J lost 5 bases, V lost 3 bases, and 9 bases had no gene match. The CDR3 is CASSFRGDSIYGYTF. CDR3 nucleotide sequence: TGTGCCAGCAGCTTTAGGGGGGACAGCATATATGGCTACACCTTC.

This clone came up once. The CDR3 coding sequence is TGTGCCAGCAATAATATAGGGGAAGGCTACACCTTC. Its protein is CASNNIGEGYTF. The rearrangement uses TRBV12-3 or TRBV12-4 and TRBJ1-2; TRBD1 is a possible D gene (5 bases). The CDR3 totals 12 residues. V shed 7 bases and J shed 8 bases, with 14 bases lying between them.

The chain is built from TRBV12-5 and TRBJ2-5; either TRBD1 or TRBD2 may supply D (6 bases each). Trimming removed 6 bases from V and 5 bases from J, with 19 bases in between. The germline gives CDR1 LGHNT, CDR2 FRNRAP. This CDR3 comprises 15 residues. DNA for the CDR3: TGTGCTAGTGGACCAGGGGCTAGCGTTGGGGAGACCCAGTACTTC. It specifies CASGPGASVGETQYF. Full variable domain (outside the CDR3, taken from reference TRBV12-5 and TRBJ2-5): DARVTQTPRHKVTEMGQEVTMRCQPILGHNTVFWYRQTMMQGLELLAYFRNRAPLDDSGMPKDRFSAEMPDATLATLKIQPSEPRDSAVYFCASGPGASVGETQYFGPGTRLLVL.

This clone was detected only once. The rearrangement links TRBV2 to TRBJ2-4, with D perhaps matching TRBD2 (6 bases). CDR3 size: 15 residues. Germline CDR1 reads SNHLY; CDR2 reads FYNNEI. Trimming stripped 6 bases from V and 7 bases from J, with 19 bases between. The CDR3 spells CASSKGTDGTNIQYF. The CDR3 nucleotides read TGTGCCAGCAGCAAGGGGACTGACGGGACGAACATTCAGTACTTC.

The chain links TRBV4-1 to TRBJ1-2; D is undetermined. V was shortened by 0 bases and J by 1 base, with 9 bases between the two germline ends. The CDR3 extends over 15 amino acids. CDR1 is MGHRA, CDR2 YSYEKL, per germline. This CDR3 is CASSQEATINYGYTF. In nucleotides, the CDR3 is TGCGCCAGCAGCCAAGAAGCCACTATTAACTATGGCTACACCTTC.

The chain joins TRBV6-9 to TRBJ2-7; no clear D. Germline V lookup: CDR1 MNHGY, CDR2 SVAAGI. CDR3 length: 12 amino acids. The V gene lost 3 bases and the J gene lost 3 bases, with 6 bases spanning the gap. CDR3 DNA sequence: TGTGCCAGCAGTTACGACGGCTACGAGCAGTACTTC. Protein product: CASSYDGYEQYF.

This chain's CDR3 is CASNKRGQETQYF. The DNA of the CDR3 is TGTGCCAGCAACAAGCGGGGCCAAGAGACCCAGTACTTC. The rearrangement uses TRBV5-6 and TRBJ2-5; 7 bases are a match to TRBD2. Per germline, CDR1 SGHDT and CDR2 YYEEEE. This CDR3 comprises 13 residues. J was trimmed by 1 base and V by 6 bases; bases with no gene match: 3.

This CDR3 reads CASSLSTVNTEAFF. In DNA, the CDR3 is TGTGCCAGCAGTTTATCCACAGTGAACACTGAAGCTTTCTTT. The J gene is TRBJ1-1, the V gene TRBV27; D is unresolved. The ends were cut back, 0 bases at V and 0 bases at J, with 5 bases in the middle. The CDR3 is 14 residues long. CDR1 is MNHEY, CDR2 SMNVEV, per germline (reference sequence).